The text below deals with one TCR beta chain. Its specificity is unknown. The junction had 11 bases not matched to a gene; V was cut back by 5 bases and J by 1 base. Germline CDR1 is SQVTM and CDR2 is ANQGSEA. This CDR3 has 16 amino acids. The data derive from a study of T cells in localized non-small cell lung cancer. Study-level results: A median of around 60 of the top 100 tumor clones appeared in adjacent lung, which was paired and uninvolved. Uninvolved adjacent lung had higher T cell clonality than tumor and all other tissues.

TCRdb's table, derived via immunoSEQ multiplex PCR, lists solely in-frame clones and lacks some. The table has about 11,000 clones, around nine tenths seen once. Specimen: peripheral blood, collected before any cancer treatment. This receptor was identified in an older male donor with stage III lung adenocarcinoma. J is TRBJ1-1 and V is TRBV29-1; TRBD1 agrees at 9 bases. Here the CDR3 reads CSVRQGDTYRNTEAFF. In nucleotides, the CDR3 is TGCAGCGTTCGACAGGGGGATACCTACAGGAACACTGAAGCTTTCTTT.